The present T cell receptor (beta chain) was sequenced within a study of CD8 T cells in ankylosing spondylitis. This clonotype was picked up many times. TCRdb re-called the 5' RACE reads with MiXCR, one entry per CDR3 protein. This table has 210,000 or so distinct CDR3 sequences, about 26% appearing once. CDR3 length equals 13 residues. V shed 4 bases, J shed 5 bases, and the junction held 4 bases outside the gene matches. Looked up from germline, CDR1 is SGHRS and CDR2 is YFSETQ. This rearrangement joins TRBV5-1 to TRBJ2-7; 9 bases agree with TRBD1. This sequence was found in a male donor with ankylosing spondylitis or in good health (not recorded which). Input material: blood, either unsorted or a sorted T cell fraction (not recorded which). The CDR3, as DNA: TGCGCCAGCAGCCCGGACAGGGGCCACGAGCAGTACTTC. Protein sequence: CASSPDRGHEQYF.